The 13 T cell receptor beta chains listed next were all sequenced from one sample in a study of naive and memory T cell subsets. Study-level results: Possibly reflecting memory cells re-expressing CD45RA, a few larger clonotypes occurred in naive repertoires, especially CD8.

These receptors have no known antigen. The beta constant-region primer was an equimolar mix of two oligonucleotides covering TRBC1 and TRBC2. The ligated cDNA underwent four PCR rounds using SP2 and nested alpha and beta constant-region primers. TCRdb re-called the UMI-ligation and nested PCR reads through MiXCR, storing one row per CDR3 protein. The sample includes more than 95,000 distinct CDR3 sequences, about 14% seen only once; the top ten take 2.5% to 3%. The sample comprised naive CD8+ T cells from blood. These receptors were taken from a human donor in good health.

The table lists this clonotype with many counts. V usage is TRBV5-4 and J usage is TRBJ2-3; either TRBD1 or TRBD2 may fit D (5 bases each). This CDR3 has 15 amino acids. V lost 4 bases and J 0 bases, leaving 12 bases between the germline ends. Per the germline V gene, CDR1 is SGHNT and CDR2 is YYREEE (reference sequence). The CDR3: CASSHPGASTDTQYF. The CDR3 bases are TGTGCCAGCAGCCACCCCGGGGCTAGCACAGATACGCAGTATTTT.

The chain joins TRBV27 to TRBJ2-5, with 8 bases that match TRBD1. The CDR3 is 15 residues long. The V segment lost 6 bases and the J segment 5 bases; nucleotides outside the gene matches: 11. Germline CDR1 MNHEY, CDR2 SMNVEV (reference sequence). As DNA, the CDR3 is TGTGCCAGCAGCCCATCAGGGGGCGTGTGGGAGACCCAGTACTTC. As protein: CASSPSGGVWETQYF.

This clonotype has ten or more counts. The V gene is TRBV27, the J gene TRBJ2-3; a possible D gene is TRBD1 (6 bases). This CDR3 has 15 residues. Germline-derived CDR1 and CDR2 are MNHEY and SMNVEV (reference sequence). The germline V and J ends were trimmed by 6 bases and 1 base, with 14 bases remaining between them. CDR3 sequence reads: CASRDSPAGTDTQYF. In DNA, the CDR3 is TGTGCCAGCAGGGACAGCCCAGCAGGCACAGATACGCAGTATTTT.

This clonotype was recorded a few times. The V call is TRBV6-5, the J call TRBJ1-5; 9 bases fit TRBD1. The CDR3 spans 15 residues. Looked up from germline, CDR1 is MNHEY and CDR2 is SVGAGI. The V segment lost 4 bases and the J segment 1 base; nucleotides outside the gene matches: 2. The CDR3 nucleotides read TGTGCCAGCAGTTCCGGGACAGGGAGCAATCAGCCCCAGCATTTT. Its translation: CASSSGTGSNQPQHF.

J is TRBJ2-1 and V is TRBV7-3; unclear D gene. Germline CDR1 reads SGHTA; CDR2 reads FQGTGA. The CDR3 contains 14 residues. With 5 bases removed from V and 4 bases from J, the gap between germline ends came to 12 bases. CDR3 nucleotide sequence: TGTGCCAGCAGCGATGGGTTCCTTTACAATGAGCAGTTCTTC. This gives the protein CASSDGFLYNEQFF.

CDR3 sequence (DNA): TGTGCCAGCAGTTCCCTAAGGGTCGGCACAGATACGCAGTATTTT. Its protein is CASSSLRVGTDTQYF. The genes are TRBV6-2 or TRBV6-3 and TRBJ2-3; the D is unclear. The CDR3 spans 15 residues. V lost 4 bases and J 1 base, leaving 12 bases between the germline ends. Germline V gene data show CDR1 as MNHEY and CDR2 as SVGEGT.

This clonotype was observed many times. The chain couples TRBV24-1 to TRBJ2-1, with D uncertain. CDR3 length: 15 residues. Trimming cost V 5 bases and J 7 bases, with 17 bases left between them. Germline values: CDR1 KGHDR, CDR2 SFDVKD. CDR3 DNA sequence: TGTGCCACCAGTGGGAGAGTCATAAACCCTAATGAGCAGTTCTTC. As protein: CATSGRVINPNEQFF.

Ten or more counts support this clonotype. This sequence joins TRBV7-8 and TRBJ1-1, with unresolved D. The CDR3 has 13 residues. With 5 bases removed from V and 0 bases from J, the gap between germline ends came to 7 bases. From germline, CDR1 is SGHVS and CDR2 FQNEAQ. Here the CDR3 reads CASSPPLNTEAFF. CDR3 DNA sequence: TGTGCCAGCAGCCCCCCGTTGAACACTGAAGCTTTCTTT.

This sequence joins TRBV19 and TRBJ2-1, with TRBD2 matching over 9 bases. Germline V gene data show CDR1 as LNHDA and CDR2 as SQIVND (reference sequence). The CDR3 spans 15 residues. V was clipped by 3 bases and J by 6 bases; unmatched bases: 6. The CDR3 DNA sequence: TGTGCCAGTAGTATGTCTAGCGGGACTGGCAATGAGCAGTTCTTC. The encoded protein is CASSMSSGTGNEQFF.

The V gene is TRBV7-6, the J gene TRBJ2-3; D ambiguous. Germline CDR1 reads SGHVS; CDR2 reads FNYEAQ. This CDR3 has 13 amino acids. With 5 bases removed from V and 7 bases from J, the gap between germline ends came to 13 bases. This CDR3 reads CASSGDLDNTQYF. The CDR3 DNA reads as TGTGCCAGCAGCGGAGACCTCGATAATACGCAGTATTTT.

This chain connects TRBV12-3 or TRBV12-4 to TRBJ2-1, with 7 bases lining up with TRBD2. V shed 0 bases and J 0 bases; nucleotides not matched to a gene: 11. This CDR3 has 19 amino acids. CDR3 sequence reads: CASSLAVASGDSSYNEQFF. The DNA of the CDR3 is TGTGCCAGCAGTTTAGCGGTGGCTAGCGGAGACAGCTCCTACAATGAGCAGTTCTTC.

This chain links TRBV6-1 with TRBJ2-1; 13 nucleotides line up with TRBD2. The V gene's germline CDR1 is MNHNS and CDR2 SASEGT. The junction had 19 bases not matched to a gene; V was cut back by 8 bases and J by 15 bases. The CDR3 is 16 amino acids. CDR3: CASPPSGLAGDVIWFF. Here the CDR3 DNA reads TGTGCCAGCCCTCCCTCCGGACTAGCGGGAGACGTCATCTGGTTCTTC.

This clonotype was found a few times. The chain uses TRBV6-2 or TRBV6-3 and TRBJ1-1; D is uncertain. The ends were cut back, 5 bases at V and 3 bases at J, with 10 bases in the middle. This CDR3 is 13 amino acids long. Per the germline V gene, CDR1 is MNHEY and CDR2 is SVGEGT. In DNA, the CDR3 is TGTGCCAGCAGTGAGGTGTGGGACACTGAAGCTTTCTTT. The encoded protein is CASSEVWDTEAFF.